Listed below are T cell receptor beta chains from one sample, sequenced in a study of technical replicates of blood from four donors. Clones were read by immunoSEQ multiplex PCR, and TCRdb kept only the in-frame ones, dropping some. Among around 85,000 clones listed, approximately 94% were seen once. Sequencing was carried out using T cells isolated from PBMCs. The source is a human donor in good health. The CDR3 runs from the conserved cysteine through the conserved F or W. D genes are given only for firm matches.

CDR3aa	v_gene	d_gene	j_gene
CASSRQKRDTEAFF	TRBV11-2	NA	TRBJ1-1
CSTIRDSVQFF	TRBV20-1	NA	TRBJ2-1
CATRGDTHTGELFF	TRBV10-3	NA	TRBJ2-2
CASSQWTSGNEQYF	TRBV4-1	NA	TRBJ2-7
CASSSLGQGYGYTF	TRBV6-5	TRBD1	TRBJ1-2
CASSPHLMETQYF	TRBV7-8	NA	TRBJ2-5
CASSLAGGGNQPQHF	TRBV11-2	NA	TRBJ1-5
CASSSFWARDSSYEQYF	TRBV7-9	TRBD1	TRBJ2-7
CASSLLAGGFPNEQFF	TRBV7-3	TRBD2	TRBJ2-1
CSVEETENTEAFF	TRBV29-1	NA	TRBJ1-1
CASSLDRVYEQYF	TRBV5-6	NA	TRBJ2-7
CASIKGQGSTEAFF	TRBV5-4	TRBD1	TRBJ1-1
CASSSHPTGGRVEAFF	TRBV28	TRBD1	TRBJ1-1
CASSSQGASYEQYF	TRBV27	TRBD1	TRBJ2-7
CASTGGQETQYF	TRBV7-9	NA	TRBJ2-5
CSVENSGFFTEAFF	TRBV29-1	NA	TRBJ1-1
CASSPGQLNAGSGYTF	TRBV7-9	TRBD1	TRBJ1-2
CASSPIGHSFYEQFF	TRBV27	NA	TRBJ2-1
CASSLGVQPGGYEQYF	TRBV7-2	TRBD2	TRBJ2-7
CASSKRRAFYNEQFF	TRBV5-6	NA	TRBJ2-1
CASSLDGTSRHEQYF	TRBV7-6	NA	TRBJ2-7
CASSRWGPGQGALGTGELFF	TRBV28	TRBD1	TRBJ2-2
CASSSAGWGGSNTEAFF	TRBV5-1	NA	TRBJ1-1
CASSLQGENYGYTF	TRBV11-3	TRBD1	TRBJ1-2
CASSLAQSGELFF	TRBV5-4	NA	TRBJ2-2
CASSWDRETQYF	TRBV7-9	TRBD1	TRBJ2-5
CASSPGTSGTYEQYF	TRBV5-1	TRBD2	TRBJ2-7
CASSLGQGAYEQYF	TRBV18	TRBD1	TRBJ2-7
CASSFIPGQGDGYTF	TRBV5-1	TRBD1	TRBJ1-2
CASSIRGDTQYF	TRBV2	NA	TRBJ2-3
CASTGDLLDEQYF	TRBV28	NA	TRBJ2-7
CASTPRTGSRTGELFF	TRBV12-5	TRBD1	TRBJ2-2
CASSGGRRGEWQYF	TRBV27	NA	TRBJ2-3
CASSLDGSGNQPQHF	TRBV7-9	NA	TRBJ1-5
CASSLATGVTNEKLFF	TRBV7-9	NA	TRBJ1-4
CASSSGTSINTGELFF	TRBV4-1	TRBD2	TRBJ2-2
CAGNRDGYGYTF	TRBV2	NA	TRBJ1-2
CASSQSWQGSAGYTF	TRBV16	NA	TRBJ1-2
CASSTERLSHTISGNTIYF	TRBV19	NA	TRBJ1-3
CASSLMGTSGRVDEQYF	TRBV7-9	TRBD2	TRBJ2-7
CASSLLQGPGDSPLHF	TRBV4-1	NA	TRBJ1-6